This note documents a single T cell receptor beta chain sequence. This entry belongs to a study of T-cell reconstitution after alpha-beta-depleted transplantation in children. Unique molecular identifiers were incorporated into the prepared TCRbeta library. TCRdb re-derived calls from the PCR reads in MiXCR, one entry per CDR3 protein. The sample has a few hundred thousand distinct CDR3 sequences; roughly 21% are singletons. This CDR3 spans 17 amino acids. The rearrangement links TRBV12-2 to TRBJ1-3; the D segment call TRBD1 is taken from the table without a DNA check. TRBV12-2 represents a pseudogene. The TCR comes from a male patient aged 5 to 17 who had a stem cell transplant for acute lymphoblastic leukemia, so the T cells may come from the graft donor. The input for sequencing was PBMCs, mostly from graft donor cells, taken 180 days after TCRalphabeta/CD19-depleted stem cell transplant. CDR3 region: CASRLSGGSSSGNTIYF. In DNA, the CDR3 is TGTGCAAGTCGCCTTTCTGGGGGTAGCTCCTCTGGAAACACCATATATTTT.